The present TCR beta chain was sequenced within a study of human T cells and chemical hapten exposure. The wider study: In the approximately 25-week study, patients were dosed weekly with diphenylcyclopropenone on the scalp throughout.

General observations from the study: Significantly more large CDR3 similarity clusters were formed by expanded TCRs than by controls.

This clonotype was recorded many times. Antigen: not known. From the RACE reads, TCRdb called clonotypes with MiXCR, one entry per CDR3 protein. Altogether approximately 80,000 distinct CDR3 sequences are present, around 11% being singletons, with the ten largest covering roughly 4.2%. Time point in this sample: patch test 1, 2 weeks after DPC sensitization. Regarding treatment: therapeutic diphenylcyclopropenone sensitization with weekly scalp DPC. Those who donated were patients with alopecia, 18 to 70 years of age, and suitable for DPC. V lost 3 bases and J lost 5, with 8 bases in between. This CDR3 is 13 amino acids long. Looked up from germline, CDR1 is LNHNV and CDR2 is YYDKDF (reference sequence).

Sequenced material: whole blood, taken in connection with sensitization to the hapten diphenylcyclopropenone (DPC). This TCR was recovered from a woman in her forties or fifties with alopecia areata. Some clones in this sample may be carry-over from other donors' samples. The chain has TRBV15 and TRBJ1-5, with D hard to call. The CDR3 nucleotides read TGTGCCACCAGCAGTACACGGCATCAGCCCCAGCATTTT. It encodes CATSSTRHQPQHF.